The entry below describes one TCR beta chain. Its matching antigen is unknown. This entry comes from a study of T cell responses to AZD1222 COVID-19 vaccine. The CDR3 spans 16 residues. Trimming took 2 bases from V and 7 from J; bases not matched to a gene: 9. Germline-derived CDR1 and CDR2 are SGDLS and YYNGEE. The study's findings and limits: Recipients of two AZD1222 doses showed rising Spike-specific TCR breadth and depth.

Clones were sequenced by immunoSEQ multiplex PCR, and TCRdb holds only the in-frame ones, with some missing. The sample includes around 150,000 clones, about 90% of them seen just once. The TCR originated in an adult in good health. Specimen: peripheral blood, collected on day 0 of MenACWY control vaccination. This chain joins TRBV9 and TRBJ2-2; 9 positions match TRBD2. The CDR3 protein is CASSVSGSAEHGELFF. Written as DNA, the CDR3 is TGTGCCAGCAGCGTTAGCGGGAGTGCGGAACACGGGGAGCTGTTTTTT.